A selection of T cell receptor beta chains follows, all from one sample in a study of cytomegalovirus exposure and HLA in healthy donors. TCRdb's copy holds only in-frame clones and misses some; the assay was immunoSEQ multiplex PCR. Of some 160,000 clones listed, approximately 91% were seen once; the top ten hold about 0.65%. Sequencing used PBMCs. All receptors derive from a man aged 18-30 years in good health and CMV-seronegative. Both conserved end residues are part of each CDR3. D genes are given only for firm matches. Size values are once, few and many counts, or a class for expanded clones, and some rows have none.

cdr3_nt: TGTGCCGGACCCGGGACTAGAGGCAATGAGCAGTTCTTC; cdr3_aa: CAGPGTRGNEQFF; v_call: TRBV2; clone_size: NA; j_call: TRBJ2-1; d_call: TRBD2
cdr3_nt: TGTGCCAGCAGGGCCCCCAGGACAGGGGGCATGATGAACACTGAAGCTTTCTTT; cdr3_aa: CASRAPRTGGMMNTEAFF; v_call: TRBV2; clone_size: NA; j_call: TRBJ1-1; d_call: TRBD1
cdr3_nt: TGCAGCGTTTTCAGGGATACGCAGTATTTT; cdr3_aa: CSVFRDTQYF; v_call: TRBV29-1; clone_size: NA; j_call: TRBJ2-3; d_call: NA
cdr3_nt: TGTGCCAGCAGTGACAGCTACAATGAGCAGTTCTTC; cdr3_aa: CASSDSYNEQFF; v_call: TRBV6-1; clone_size: NA; j_call: TRBJ2-1; d_call: NA
cdr3_nt: TGCGCCAGCAGACGACTAGCGGGAGGGCTTGGGGGAGATGAGCAGTTCTTC; cdr3_aa: CASRRLAGGLGGDEQFF; v_call: TRBV5-1; clone_size: NA; j_call: TRBJ2-1; d_call: TRBD2
cdr3_nt: TGTGCCAGCAGCGACCCAAGGAGACCTTACAATGAGCAGTTCTTC; cdr3_aa: CASSDPRRPYNEQFF; v_call: TRBV9; clone_size: NA; j_call: TRBJ2-1; d_call: NA
cdr3_nt: TGCGCCAGCAGCCAAGCCAGCGGGGGTTTCATAGATACGCAGTATTTT; cdr3_aa: CASSQASGGFIDTQYF; v_call: TRBV4-1; clone_size: NA; j_call: TRBJ2-3; d_call: TRBD2
cdr3_nt: TGCGCCAGCAGCTCGACCGGGACAGGGGTCACTGAAGCTTTCTTT; cdr3_aa: CASSSTGTGVTEAFF; v_call: TRBV5-1; clone_size: NA; j_call: TRBJ1-1; d_call: TRBD1
cdr3_nt: TGTGCCAGCAGTGATCCGGGGGGGCCAAGGGACAATGAGCAGTTCTTC; cdr3_aa: CASSDPGGPRDNEQFF; v_call: TRBV25-1; clone_size: once; j_call: TRBJ2-1; d_call: TRBD2
cdr3_nt: TGTGCCAGCAGCTTGGAGCTCTCTAACTATGGCTACACCTTC; cdr3_aa: CASSLELSNYGYTF; v_call: TRBV5-4; clone_size: NA; j_call: TRBJ1-2; d_call: NA
cdr3_nt: TGTGCCAGCAGCCTAGGGGGGGGCTCCACAGATACGCAGTATTTT; cdr3_aa: CASSLGGGSTDTQYF; v_call: TRBV6-5; clone_size: NA; j_call: TRBJ2-3; d_call: NA
cdr3_nt: TGTGCCAGCTCACCACCCGGACTAGCGGGAGGTGGTGAGACCCAGTACTTC; cdr3_aa: CASSPPGLAGGGETQYF; v_call: TRBV18; clone_size: NA; j_call: TRBJ2-5; d_call: TRBD2
cdr3_nt: TGTGCCAGCAGCGTAGCGGTGGAAGAGACCCAGTACTTC; cdr3_aa: CASSVAVEETQYF; v_call: TRBV9; clone_size: NA; j_call: TRBJ2-5; d_call: NA
cdr3_nt: TGTGCCAGCTCGCCTGGCGGCGGGAACACTGAAGCTTTCTTT; cdr3_aa: CASSPGGGNTEAFF; v_call: TRBV18; clone_size: NA; j_call: TRBJ1-1; d_call: NA
cdr3_nt: TGTGCCAGCAGGCCACTAGTTTACAATGAGCAGTTCTTC; cdr3_aa: CASRPLVYNEQFF; v_call: TRBV27; clone_size: NA; j_call: TRBJ2-1; d_call: NA
cdr3_nt: TGCGCCAGCAGGATTTACCTAGCGGGGAACACCGGGGAGCTGTTTTTT; cdr3_aa: CASRIYLAGNTGELFF; v_call: TRBV5-1; clone_size: NA; j_call: TRBJ2-2; d_call: TRBD2
cdr3_nt: TGCGCCAGCAGCCATCTTTCTAGGACTAGCGGAGCAGATACGCAGTATTTT; cdr3_aa: CASSHLSRTSGADTQYF; v_call: TRBV5-1; clone_size: NA; j_call: TRBJ2-3; d_call: TRBD2
cdr3_nt: TGTGCCAGCAGTTTAGTAGGGGGCTCAGATACGCAGTATTTT; cdr3_aa: CASSLVGGSDTQYF; v_call: TRBV27; clone_size: NA; j_call: TRBJ2-3; d_call: TRBD1
cdr3_nt: TGTGCCATCAGGGTCGGACAGGGGGGCCACAATGAGCAGTTCTTC; cdr3_aa: CAIRVGQGGHNEQFF; v_call: TRBV10-3; clone_size: NA; j_call: TRBJ2-1; d_call: TRBD1
cdr3_nt: TGTGCCAGCAGCGTAGGGCTAGATCCAACCGGGGAGCTGTTTTTT; cdr3_aa: CASSVGLDPTGELFF; v_call: TRBV9; clone_size: NA; j_call: TRBJ2-2; d_call: NA
cdr3_nt: TGTGCCAGCAGTCGCGCCCCCGACAGTTACAATGAGCAGTTCTTC; cdr3_aa: CASSRAPDSYNEQFF; v_call: TRBV9; clone_size: NA; j_call: TRBJ2-1; d_call: NA
cdr3_nt: TGCGCCAGCATCCTAGCGGGAGTCACAGATACGCAGTATTTT; cdr3_aa: CASILAGVTDTQYF; v_call: TRBV10-2; clone_size: once; j_call: TRBJ2-3; d_call: TRBD2
cdr3_nt: TGTGCCAGCAGTGAAGCGCGGGGGGTTTGGGAAAAACTGTTTTTT; cdr3_aa: CASSEARGVWEKLFF; v_call: TRBV2; clone_size: NA; j_call: TRBJ1-4; d_call: NA
cdr3_nt: TGTGCCTGGACAGGGGGGAATGACTACGAGCAGTACTTC; cdr3_aa: CAWTGGNDYEQYF; v_call: TRBV30; clone_size: NA; j_call: TRBJ2-7; d_call: NA
cdr3_nt: TGTGCCAGCAGCGCCTCACAGGGTCAGAACACTGAAGCTTTCTTT; cdr3_aa: CASSASQGQNTEAFF; v_call: TRBV7-9; clone_size: NA; j_call: TRBJ1-1; d_call: NA
cdr3_nt: TGTGCCAGCAGTGACCCGGTCTCTGGAAACACCATATATTTT; cdr3_aa: CASSDPVSGNTIYF; v_call: TRBV6-4; clone_size: NA; j_call: TRBJ1-3; d_call: NA
cdr3_nt: TGTGCCAGCGAATTAGCGGGAGGGCCGGAGCGAGAGCAGTTCTTC; cdr3_aa: CASELAGGPEREQFF; v_call: TRBV27; clone_size: NA; j_call: TRBJ2-1; d_call: TRBD2
cdr3_nt: TGCGCCAGCAGCGCAGACAGGCCACCCTACGAGCAGTACTTC; cdr3_aa: CASSADRPPYEQYF; v_call: TRBV10-1; clone_size: NA; j_call: TRBJ2-7; d_call: NA
cdr3_nt: TGTGCCAGCAGTGAACTGACATACCGGTCCTACGAGCAGTACTTC; cdr3_aa: CASSELTYRSYEQYF; v_call: TRBV6-1; clone_size: NA; j_call: TRBJ2-7; d_call: NA
cdr3_nt: TGTGCCAGCTCACAGCCAGGACAAGAGACCCAGTACTTC; cdr3_aa: CASSQPGQETQYF; v_call: TRBV18; clone_size: NA; j_call: TRBJ2-5; d_call: NA
cdr3_nt: TGTGCCAGCAGCCACCCGACCTTAGGGAGCTCTGGAAACACCATATATTTT; cdr3_aa: CASSHPTLGSSGNTIYF; v_call: TRBV7-2; clone_size: NA; j_call: TRBJ1-3; d_call: NA
cdr3_nt: TGTGCCAGCAGCTTTAGCGGGGGGAACACCGGGGAGCTGTTTTTT; cdr3_aa: CASSFSGGNTGELFF; v_call: TRBV9; clone_size: NA; j_call: TRBJ2-2; d_call: TRBD2
cdr3_nt: TGTGCCAGCAGCTCGGGACTAGCGGGGGTCCCCCGGGGAAACATTCAGTACTTC; cdr3_aa: CASSSGLAGVPRGNIQYF; v_call: TRBV5-4; clone_size: NA; j_call: TRBJ2-4; d_call: TRBD2
cdr3_nt: TGTGCCAGTACCGCCTCACTAGCCCGGAGCGGGGAGCTGTTTTTT; cdr3_aa: CASTASLARSGELFF; v_call: TRBV19; clone_size: NA; j_call: TRBJ2-2; d_call: NA
cdr3_nt: TGTGCCAGCAGCGTAGCAAGCGGGAGGGCCCATGAGCAGTTCTTC; cdr3_aa: CASSVASGRAHEQFF; v_call: TRBV9; clone_size: NA; j_call: TRBJ2-1; d_call: TRBD2
cdr3_nt: TGTGCCAGCAGCCCTACCCCGGGGAGGGTCACAGATACGCAGTATTTT; cdr3_aa: CASSPTPGRVTDTQYF; v_call: TRBV9; clone_size: NA; j_call: TRBJ2-3; d_call: TRBD2
cdr3_nt: TGCGCCAGCAGCTTTCTGGACAGGGGGCCCCATAGCAATCAGCCCCAGCATTTT; cdr3_aa: CASSFLDRGPHSNQPQHF; v_call: TRBV5-1; clone_size: NA; j_call: TRBJ1-5; d_call: TRBD1
cdr3_nt: TGCGCCAGCAGCTTGGACAGGGTGAACACTGAAGCTTTCTTT; cdr3_aa: CASSLDRVNTEAFF; v_call: TRBV5-1; clone_size: NA; j_call: TRBJ1-1; d_call: NA
cdr3_nt: TGTGCCAGCAGTTACTTTACAGGGCATAATGAAGCTTTCTTT; cdr3_aa: CASSYFTGHNEAFF; v_call: TRBV6-5; clone_size: NA; j_call: TRBJ1-1; d_call: NA
cdr3_nt: TGCAGCGTTGATGAGACAGGGGCCGCGAATGGCTACACCTTC; cdr3_aa: CSVDETGAANGYTF; v_call: TRBV29-1; clone_size: once; j_call: TRBJ1-2; d_call: TRBD1
cdr3_nt: TGCGCCAGCAGCCAGATAGCGGGGTTGGAGACCCAGTACTTC; cdr3_aa: CASSQIAGLETQYF; v_call: TRBV4-1; clone_size: once; j_call: TRBJ2-5; d_call: TRBD2
cdr3_nt: TGCGCCAGCAGCCAATACCCGGGACTAGCTCCTTACAATGAGCAGTTCTTC; cdr3_aa: CASSQYPGLAPYNEQFF; v_call: TRBV4-3; clone_size: NA; j_call: TRBJ2-1; d_call: TRBD2
cdr3_nt: TGTGCCAGCTCACCACCGTTTCCCGGGAACACTGAAGCTTTCTTT; cdr3_aa: CASSPPFPGNTEAFF; v_call: TRBV18; clone_size: NA; j_call: TRBJ1-1; d_call: NA
cdr3_nt: TGTGCCAGTAGTCTAAGGGGACTAGGAGATACGCAGTATTTT; cdr3_aa: CASSLRGLGDTQYF; v_call: TRBV19; clone_size: NA; j_call: TRBJ2-3; d_call: TRBD2
cdr3_nt: TGTGCCAGCAGTGAAGTAGGGGAGGCTGGAAACACCATATATTTT; cdr3_aa: CASSEVGEAGNTIYF; v_call: TRBV6-1; clone_size: NA; j_call: TRBJ1-3; d_call: NA
cdr3_nt: TGTGCCAGCAGCTTTACAGGGGCGACACCCCTCCACTTT; cdr3_aa: CASSFTGATPLHF; v_call: TRBV7-2; clone_size: NA; j_call: TRBJ1-6; d_call: TRBD1
cdr3_nt: TGCGCCAGCAGCCAACTCGCCGGGGTCTCCTACAATGAGCAGTTCTTC; cdr3_aa: CASSQLAGVSYNEQFF; v_call: TRBV4-3; clone_size: NA; j_call: TRBJ2-1; d_call: NA
cdr3_nt: TGCAGCGTCGAGACAGGGGCCGACGGCTACACCTTC; cdr3_aa: CSVETGADGYTF; v_call: TRBV29-1; clone_size: NA; j_call: TRBJ1-2; d_call: TRBD1
cdr3_nt: TGTGCCAGCAGTTTTACGGGATGGCACTACGAGCAGTACTTC; cdr3_aa: CASSFTGWHYEQYF; v_call: TRBV27; clone_size: NA; j_call: TRBJ2-7; d_call: NA
cdr3_nt: TGCGCCAGCAGCTTGAGGGGCGTCAGCACAGATATGCAGTATTTT; cdr3_aa: CASSLRGVSTDMQYF; v_call: TRBV5-1; clone_size: once; j_call: TRBJ2-3; d_call: NA
cdr3_nt: TGTGCCAGCAGCGAGGACAGGGGGCTCAATCAGCCCCAGCATTTT; cdr3_aa: CASSEDRGLNQPQHF; v_call: TRBV11-2; clone_size: NA; j_call: TRBJ1-5; d_call: TRBD1
cdr3_nt: TGCAGCGTTTTTTGGGGACTAGCGGGAGGGCCGTTGAGCACAGATACGCAGTATTTT; cdr3_aa: CSVFWGLAGGPLSTDTQYF; v_call: TRBV29-1; clone_size: NA; j_call: TRBJ2-3; d_call: TRBD2
cdr3_nt: TGTGCCAGCAGTTCCCCTTTGGGGGCTTACAATGAGCAGTTCTTC; cdr3_aa: CASSSPLGAYNEQFF; v_call: TRBV6-5; clone_size: few; j_call: TRBJ2-1; d_call: NA
cdr3_nt: TGTGCCAGCACCGATAGGACAGTTGGGGCCAACGTCCTGACTTTC; cdr3_aa: CASTDRTVGANVLTF; v_call: TRBV6-1; clone_size: NA; j_call: TRBJ2-6; d_call: NA